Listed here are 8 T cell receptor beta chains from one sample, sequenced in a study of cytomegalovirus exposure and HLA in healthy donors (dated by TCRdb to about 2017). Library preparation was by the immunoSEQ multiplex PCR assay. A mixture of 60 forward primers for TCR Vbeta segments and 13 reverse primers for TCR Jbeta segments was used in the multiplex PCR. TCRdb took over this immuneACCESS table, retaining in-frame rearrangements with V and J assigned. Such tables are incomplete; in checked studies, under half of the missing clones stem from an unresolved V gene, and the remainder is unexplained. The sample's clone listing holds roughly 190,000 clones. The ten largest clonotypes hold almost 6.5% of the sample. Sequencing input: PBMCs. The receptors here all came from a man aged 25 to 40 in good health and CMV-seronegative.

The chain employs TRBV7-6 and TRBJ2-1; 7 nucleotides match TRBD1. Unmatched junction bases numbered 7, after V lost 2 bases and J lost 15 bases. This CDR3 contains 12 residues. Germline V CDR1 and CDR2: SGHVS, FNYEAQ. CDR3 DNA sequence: TGTGCCAGCAGCTTACAGTTACAGGGGTTGTTCTTC. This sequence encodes CASSLQLQGLFF.

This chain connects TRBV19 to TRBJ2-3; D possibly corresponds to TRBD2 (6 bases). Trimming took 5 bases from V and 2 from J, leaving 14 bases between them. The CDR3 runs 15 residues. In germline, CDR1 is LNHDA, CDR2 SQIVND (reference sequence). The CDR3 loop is CASSDSGPYTDTQYF. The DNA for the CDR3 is TGTGCCAGTAGTGATAGCGGACCTTACACAGATACGCAGTATTTT. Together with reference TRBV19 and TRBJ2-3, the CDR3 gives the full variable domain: DGGITQSPKYLFRKEGQNVTLSCEQNLNHDAMYWYRQDPGQGLRLIYYSQIVNDFQKGDIAEGYSVSREKKESFPLTVTSAQKNPTAFYLCASSDSGPYTDTQYFGPGTRLTVL.

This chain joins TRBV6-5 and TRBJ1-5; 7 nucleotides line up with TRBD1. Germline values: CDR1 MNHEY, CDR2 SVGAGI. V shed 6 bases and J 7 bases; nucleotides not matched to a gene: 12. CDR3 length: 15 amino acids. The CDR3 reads CASRPQQGRSQPQHF. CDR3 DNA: TGTGCCAGCAGACCCCAACAGGGGCGAAGCCAGCCCCAGCATTTT.

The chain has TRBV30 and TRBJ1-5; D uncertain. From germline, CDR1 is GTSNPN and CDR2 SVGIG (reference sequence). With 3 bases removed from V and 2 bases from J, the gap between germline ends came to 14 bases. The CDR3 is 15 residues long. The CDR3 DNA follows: TGTGCCTGGAGACACGGGTCAGCGGGCAATCAGCCCCAGCATTTT. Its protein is CAWRHGSAGNQPQHF.

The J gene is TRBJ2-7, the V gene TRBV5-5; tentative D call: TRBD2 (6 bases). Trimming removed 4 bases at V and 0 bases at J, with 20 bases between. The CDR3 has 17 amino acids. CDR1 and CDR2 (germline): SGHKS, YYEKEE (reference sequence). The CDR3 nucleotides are TGTGCCAGCAGCCGGGGGTTGGGGTATTCGAGCTCCTACGAGCAGTACTTC. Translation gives CASSRGLGYSSSYEQYF.

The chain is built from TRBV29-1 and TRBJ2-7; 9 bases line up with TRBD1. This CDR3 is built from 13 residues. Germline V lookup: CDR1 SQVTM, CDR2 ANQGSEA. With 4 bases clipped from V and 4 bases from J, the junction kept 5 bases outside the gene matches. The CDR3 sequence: CSVAPGQGYEQYF. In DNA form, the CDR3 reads TGCAGCGTTGCCCCGGGACAGGGATACGAGCAGTACTTC.

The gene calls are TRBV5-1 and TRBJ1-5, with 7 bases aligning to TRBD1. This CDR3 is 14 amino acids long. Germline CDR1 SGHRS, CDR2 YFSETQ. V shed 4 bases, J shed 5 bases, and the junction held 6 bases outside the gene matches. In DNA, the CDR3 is TGCGCCAGCAGCCCTGGGGACAGCCATCAGCCCCAGCATTTT. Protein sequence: CASSPGDSHQPQHF.

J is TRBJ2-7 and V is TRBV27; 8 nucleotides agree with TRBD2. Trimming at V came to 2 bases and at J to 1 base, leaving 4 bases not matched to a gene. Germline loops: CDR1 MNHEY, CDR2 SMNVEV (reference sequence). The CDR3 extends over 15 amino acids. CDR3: CASSLRLAKSYEQYF. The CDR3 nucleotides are TGTGCCAGCAGTTTACGACTAGCGAAATCCTACGAGCAGTACTTC.